The 29 T cell receptor beta chains presented below share a single source sample, sequenced in a study of cytomegalovirus exposure and HLA in healthy donors. The PCR used 60 Vbeta and 13 Jbeta primers. Sequencing used immunoSEQ multiplex PCR; TCRdb keeps in-frame clones, though not all of them. Its listing shows some 110,000 clones. What was sequenced was PBMCs. These TCRs come from a man aged 25-45 years in good health and CMV-seronegative.

To note about this clone: At one end the junction does not follow the germline gene, possibly because of a read error. Other DNA sequences of this sample code for an identical CDR3. The chain combines TRBV7-9 with TRBJ1-6; no firm D call. Germline CDR1 and CDR2: SEHNR and FQNEAQ (reference sequence). This CDR3 is built from 15 residues. The CDR3 spells CASSAGLLYNSPLHF. As DNA, the CDR3 is TGTGCCAGCAGCGCAGGACTTCTCTATAATTCCCCCCTCCACTTT.

The V gene is TRBV11-1, the J gene TRBJ2-2; 8 positions match TRBD1. CDR1 SGHAT and CDR2 FQDESV come from the germline V gene (reference sequence). J lost 4 bases, V lost 5 bases, and 6 bases had no gene match. This CDR3 comprises 15 residues. For the CDR3, the DNA is TGTGCCAGCAGCCCCCCACAGGGGGGCACCGGGGAGCTGTTTTTT. Its protein is CASSPPQGGTGELFF.

V and J are TRBV5-6 and TRBJ2-5; 8 bases are shared with TRBD1. The J segment lost 5 bases and the V segment lost 4 bases, leaving 7 bases of the junction unmatched. The germline gives CDR1 SGHDT, CDR2 YYEEEE. This CDR3 region has 14 residues. This CDR3 reads CASSKGQGRETQYF. CDR3 nucleotide sequence: TGTGCCAGCAGCAAAGGACAGGGCCGGGAGACCCAGTACTTC.

The chain joins TRBV6-6 to TRBJ2-3; 11 bases are a match to TRBD1. Germline V gives CDR1 MNHNY, CDR2 SVGAGI (reference sequence). Losses at the gene ends were 4 bases for V and 6 bases for J; bases not matched to a gene: 9. This CDR3 region has 16 residues. CDR3 amino acids: CASSSRTGGGLDTQYF. In DNA, the CDR3 is TGTGCCAGCAGTTCACGGACAGGGGGCGGATTGGATACGCAGTATTTT.

The V and J genes are TRBV5-1 and TRBJ1-2; 8 bases agree with TRBD1. CDR1 is SGHRS and CDR2 is YFSETQ in the germline V gene. The V segment lost 4 bases and the J segment 0 bases; nucleotides outside the gene matches: 2. This CDR3 comprises 14 residues. Here the CDR3 DNA reads TGCGCCAGCAGCCAACAGGGGGCTAACTATGGCTACACCTTC. The encoded protein is CASSQQGANYGYTF.

Here the CDR3 DNA reads TGCGCCAGCAGCCAAGCGTTTGGGGCTGTTGAGAATCAGCCCCAGCATTTT. Its protein is CASSQAFGAVENQPQHF. The chain couples TRBV4-3 to TRBJ1-5, with D perhaps TRBD1 (5 bases). In germline, CDR1 is LGHNA, CDR2 YSLEER. V lost 1 base and J lost 4, with 17 bases in between. CDR3 length: 17 residues.

The chain joins TRBV27 to TRBJ1-6; weak D call: TRBD1 (5 bases). Germline V gives CDR1 MNHEY, CDR2 SMNVEV (reference sequence). The CDR3 covers 18 residues. V was shortened by 3 bases and J by 1 base, with 16 bases between the two germline ends. CDR3 nucleotide sequence: TGTGCCAGCAGTTTCCGGGCAGGGATGGGGTCCTATAATTCACCCCTCCACTTT. It encodes CASSFRAGMGSYNSPLHF.

The J gene is TRBJ1-1, the V gene TRBV11-2; D gene unclear. This CDR3 spans 12 amino acids. Trimming took 4 bases from V and 10 from J, leaving 13 bases between them. CDR1 is SGHAT, CDR2 FQNNGV, per germline. The CDR3 sequence is CASSSQLHSAFF. CDR3 bases: TGTGCCAGCAGCTCTCAACTCCATTCAGCTTTCTTT.

V usage is TRBV29-1 and J usage is TRBJ2-1; tentatively, D is TRBD1 (5 bases). The CDR3 runs 10 residues. Germline V gene lookup returns CDR1 SQVTM and CDR2 ANQGSEA. The V and J ends lost 2 bases and 15 bases respectively, with 11 bases between them. The CDR3 nucleotides are TGCAGCGTTGAACAGGGTCGTTGGTTCTTC. Protein sequence: CSVEQGRWFF.

The CDR3, as DNA: TGCGCCAGCAGTTGGGGGGGTCAGGGGAGCACAGATACGCAGTATTTT. Its translation is CASSWGGQGSTDTQYF. The chain has TRBV5-1 and TRBJ2-3, with TRBD2 as a possible D gene (7 bases). Germline loops: CDR1 SGHRS, CDR2 YFSETQ. The CDR3 spans 16 residues. V was clipped by 5 bases and J by 0 bases, with 16 bases between them.

The V and J genes are TRBV6-5 and TRBJ1-3; D gene uncertain. Germline values: CDR1 MNHEY, CDR2 SVGAGI. V lost 0 bases and J 1 base, leaving 10 bases between the germline ends. This CDR3 is built from 16 residues. The CDR3 protein is CASSYSAEMSGNTIYF. In DNA form, the CDR3 reads TGTGCCAGCAGTTACTCAGCGGAAATGTCTGGAAACACCATATATTTT.

The chain joins TRBV19 to TRBJ2-1; 7 bases line up with TRBD2. Trimming at V came to 6 bases and at J to 8 bases, leaving 4 bases not matched to a gene. The CDR3 runs 12 residues. CDR1 and CDR2 from the germline V gene are LNHDA and SQIVND (reference sequence). CDR3 DNA sequence: TGTGCCAGTAGAAACGGACTAGATGAGCAGTTCTTC. Residues: CASRNGLDEQFF.

The DNA for the CDR3 is TGTGCCAGCAGTTTCCTGGGGGGATCCTACGAGCAGTACTTC. Translating it yields CASSFLGGSYEQYF. The chain uses TRBV28 and TRBJ2-7; D might be TRBD2 (6 bases). Trimming left V 3 bases short and J 1 base short, with 10 bases between. CDR1 is MDHEN, CDR2 SYDVKM, per germline. The CDR3 runs to 14 residues.

The chain employs TRBV14 and TRBJ2-3; TRBD1 might be the D (5 bases). CDR1 SGHDN and CDR2 FVKESK come from the germline V gene. The CDR3 length is 14 residues. V lost 4 bases to trimming and J lost 0 bases, with 8 bases between them. For the CDR3, the DNA is TGTGCCAGCAGCCTCAGACAGAGCACAGATACGCAGTATTTT. Its protein product is CASSLRQSTDTQYF.

The V and J genes are TRBV14 and TRBJ1-1; possible D gene TRBD1, 5 bases. The CDR3 spans 15 residues. Germline CDR1 SGHDN, CDR2 FVKESK. Trimming shortened V by 3 bases and J by 0 bases, and 11 bases separated the two germline ends. The CDR3 loop reads CASSHHLGVNTEAFF. Written as DNA, the CDR3 is TGTGCCAGCAGCCACCATTTAGGGGTGAACACTGAAGCTTTCTTT. Full variable domain (outside the CDR3, taken from reference TRBV14 and TRBJ1-1): EAGVTQFPSHSVIEKGQTVTLRCDPISGHDNLYWYRRVMGKEIKFLLHFVKESKQDESGMPNNRFLAERTGGTYSTLKVQPAELEDSGVYFCASSHHLGVNTEAFFGQGTRLTVV.

The chain uses TRBV7-2 and TRBJ2-5; TRBD2 matches 14 bases. Germline-derived CDR1 and CDR2 are SGHTA and FQGNSA. J lost 7 bases, V lost 5 bases, and 9 bases had no gene match. This CDR3 has 16 amino acids. In DNA form, the CDR3 reads TGTGCCAGCAGCACAACGACTAGCGGGGGGGCAGGGACCCAGTACTTC. Its protein is CASSTTTSGGAGTQYF.

As to this clone: Germline and junction disagree at one end, which may indicate a read error. The chain carries TRBV27 and TRBJ2-3; 9 bases match TRBD2. This CDR3 has 14 residues. Germline-derived CDR1 and CDR2 are MNHEY and SMNVEV (reference sequence). This CDR3 is CASSLSGTSSFLYF. The CDR3, as DNA: TGTGCCAGCAGTCTATCCGGGACTAGCTCATTCTTGTATTTT.

The chain joins TRBV5-1 to TRBJ1-5, with D tentatively TRBD1 (5 bases). CDR1 is SGHRS, CDR2 YFSETQ, per germline. CDR3 length: 15 residues. Trimming pared 2 bases from V and 2 bases from J, leaving 11 bases between. The CDR3, as DNA: TGCGCCAGCAGCTTTGGGGGAGGGGGCAATCAGCCCCAGCATTTT. Translation gives CASSFGGGGNQPQHF.

The CDR3 loop reads CASGMGRGQTEAFF. CDR3 DNA sequence: TGTGCCAGTGGAATGGGGAGGGGTCAGACTGAAGCTTTCTTT. The rearrangement joins TRBV19 to TRBJ1-1, with a possible D match to TRBD1 (5 bases). With 8 bases removed from V and 5 bases from J, the gap between germline ends came to 18 bases. CDR3 size: 14 residues. Germline V gene data show CDR1 as LNHDA and CDR2 as SQIVND (reference sequence).

The chain uses TRBV2 and TRBJ1-1; TRBD1 matches 10 bases. With V trimmed by 11 bases and J by 10 bases, 4 bases remained unmatched. This CDR3 spans 10 amino acids. Germline CDR1 reads SNHLY; CDR2 reads FYNNEI. Here the CDR3 DNA reads TGTGCCGTAGACAGGGGGCGAGCTTTCTTT. Residues: CAVDRGRAFF.

The chain recombines TRBV19 with TRBJ2-7; possible D gene TRBD1, 6 bases. The CDR3 runs 15 residues. Germline CDR1 reads LNHDA; CDR2 reads SQIVND (reference sequence). V shed 6 bases and J shed 1 base, with 16 bases lying between them. CDR3 nucleotides: TGTGCCAGTAGACATCCCCGAGGACAGTCCTACGAGCAGTACTTC. It yields the protein CASRHPRGQSYEQYF.

This chain connects TRBV11-2 to TRBJ1-4; TRBD1 agrees at 7 bases. V trimming: 5 bases; J trimming: 8 bases; junction bases outside the gene matches: 8. Germline V gene data show CDR1 as SGHAT and CDR2 as FQNNGV. The length of the CDR3 is 14 residues. CDR3 DNA sequence: TGTGCCAGCAGCAGAACAGGGGTAGGAGAAAAACTGTTTTTT. Encoded protein: CASSRTGVGEKLFF.

This chain links TRBV15 with TRBJ2-3; 9 nucleotides align to TRBD2. Germline CDR1 and CDR2: LNHNV and YYDKDF (reference sequence). The CDR3 covers 17 residues. With 1 base clipped from V and 1 base from J, the junction kept 6 bases outside the gene matches. In DNA, the CDR3 is TGTGCCACCAGCAGAGGTCCGATAGCGGGGGGCACAGATACGCAGTATTTT. It yields the protein CATSRGPIAGGTDTQYF.

The chain uses TRBV5-1 and TRBJ2-2; TRBD2 matches 13 bases. Germline loops: CDR1 SGHRS, CDR2 YFSETQ. The V and J ends lost 4 bases and 4 bases, in that order; junction bases with no gene match: 4. The CDR3 contains 16 residues. This CDR3 reads CASSPGLAGITGELFF. CDR3 in DNA: TGCGCCAGCAGCCCGGGACTAGCGGGGATCACCGGGGAGCTGTTTTTT.

The chain uses TRBV30 and TRBJ1-3, with D perhaps TRBD1 (6 bases). Trimming cost V 4 bases and J 0 bases, with 10 bases left between them. The germline CDR1 and CDR2 sequences are GTSNPN and SVGIG (reference sequence). The CDR3 length is 14 residues. CDR3 sequence: CAWNPTGSGNTIYF. CDR3 DNA: TGTGCCTGGAACCCGACAGGCTCTGGAAACACCATATATTTT.

This chain uses TRBV11-2 with TRBJ2-1; 8 nucleotides line up with TRBD1. The germline gives CDR1 SGHAT, CDR2 FQNNGV. With 0 bases clipped from V and 10 bases from J, the junction kept 5 bases outside the gene matches. The CDR3 loop spans 14 amino acids. Here the CDR3 DNA reads TGTGCCAGCAGCTTAGATCCAGGGGACAGGGAGCAGTTCTTC. Residues: CASSLDPGDREQFF.

The chain is built from TRBV2 and TRBJ2-3; 9 bases match TRBD2. The CDR3 spans 14 residues. Germline V CDR1 and CDR2: SNHLY, FYNNEI. The J segment lost 4 bases and the V segment lost 4 bases, leaving 3 bases of the junction unmatched. Written as DNA, the CDR3 is TGTGCCAGCAGTGGGGGACTAGCCCCAGATACGCAGTATTTT. Translating it yields CASSGGLAPDTQYF.

This chain joins TRBV5-1 and TRBJ1-2; the match to TRBD1 covers 9 bases. Trimming removed 4 bases from V and 0 bases from J; junction bases left unmatched: 10. The CDR3 is 17 residues long. Germline V gene data show CDR1 as SGHRS and CDR2 as YFSETQ. The CDR3 is CASSPGQGPGANYGYTF. The CDR3 nucleotides read TGCGCCAGCAGCCCGGGACAGGGACCAGGGGCTAACTATGGCTACACCTTC.

V and J are TRBV7-9 and TRBJ2-5, with 7 bases lining up with TRBD1. CDR3 size: 13 residues. The V gene end was trimmed by 4 bases and the J gene end by 11 bases; junction bases not matched to a gene: 10. CDR1 is SEHNR, CDR2 FQNEAQ, per germline (reference sequence). The CDR3 region has the DNA TGTGCCAGCAGCTACACAGGGGCTGGAGAGCAGTACTTC. Translation gives CASSYTGAGEQYF.